What follows describes a single T cell receptor (beta chain). The same CDR3 is also encoded by other DNA sequences in this sample. The CDR3 has 13 residues. Germline V lookup: CDR1 SQVTM, CDR2 ANQGSEA. Between the trimmed V and J ends, which lost 2 bases and 0 bases, there was a span of 7 bases. Original processing methods: With immunoSEQ giving junction-only sequences and no quality scores, filtering differed. TCRdb keeps only in-frame clones here, not all; method: immunoSEQ multiplex PCR. V and J calls and clone size are copied from that table; D and trimming were computed from the DNA. There are around 2,000,000 clones in the sample; 95% occur only once, and more than 0.1% lies in the top ten. The study separated CD4+ cells into CD45RA+ naive and CD45RA-negative memory subsets. This entry belongs to a study of shared clonotypes between healthy human individuals.

The sequence was obtained from a man aged 18-30 years in good health. The V and J genes are TRBV29-1 and TRBJ1-1; D is uncertain. Sequenced input: naive CD4+ T cells sorted from blood. The sample's subset: CD45RA+ positively selected. The CDR3 sequence: CSVEKVLNTEAFF. CDR3 DNA sequence: TGCAGCGTTGAAAAGGTATTGAACACTGAAGCTTTCTTT. The entire variable domain, with the rest obtained from reference TRBV29-1 and TRBJ1-1, is as follows: SAVISQKPSRDICQRGTSLTIQCQVDSQVTMMFWYRQQPGQSLTLIATANQGSEATYESGFVIDKFPISRPNLTFSTLTVSNMSPEDSSIYLCSVEKVLNTEAFFGQGTRLTVV.